This is a list of T cell receptor beta chains from one sample in a study of T cells after yellow fever vaccination. Each CDR3 protein is one row after TCRdb ran MiXCR on the 5' RACE reads. The sample includes about 630,000 distinct CDR3 sequences, roughly 12% of them seen just once. The sample here was PBMCs, taken on the day of the yellow fever booster vaccination. The source is a man aged 25 to 40 who received the YFV17D yellow fever vaccine. Both conserved end residues are part of each CDR3. The D gene is left open where the match is weak. Clone size appears in some rows only: once, few, many, or a class for an expanded clone.

>few|TRBJ2-5|TRBV7-2|TRBD2
CASSSTSPGTQYF
TGTGCCAGCAGCTCGACTAGCCCCGGGACCCAGTACTTC
>once|TRBJ2-5|TRBV9|-
CASSVTGEAETQYF
TGTGCCAGCAGCGTAACAGGGGAGGCCGAGACCCAGTACTTC
>-|TRBJ2-1|TRBV6-2/TRBV6-3|TRBD2
CASSTSSGSNNEQFF
TGTGCCAGCAGTACTTCTAGCGGGAGTAACAATGAGCAGTTCTTC
>few|TRBJ2-7|TRBV20-1|-
CSASRGYYEQYF
TGCAGTGCTAGTAGGGGTTACTACGAGCAGTACTTC
>-|TRBJ2-1|TRBV27|TRBD2
CASSLSALAGGLNEQFF
TGTGCCAGCAGTTTATCGGCCCTAGCGGGAGGGTTAAATGAGCAGTTCTTC
>few|TRBJ2-3|TRBV6-1|-
CASSQYRDTQYF
TGTGCCAGCAGCCAATACAGAGATACGCAGTATTTT
>few|TRBJ2-1|TRBV6-2/TRBV6-3|TRBD2
CASSRLAGAENEQFF
TGTGCCAGCAGCCGACTAGCGGGAGCGGAGAATGAGCAGTTCTTC
>few|TRBJ2-1|TRBV20-1|TRBD2
CSALAAYNEQFF
TGCAGTGCGCTAGCGGCCTACAATGAGCAGTTCTTC
>-|TRBJ2-2|TRBV4-2|-
CASSQYAASPSWGGELFF
TGTGCCAGCAGCCAGTACGCAGCTAGTCCCTCCTGGGGTGGGGAGCTGTTTTTT
>-|TRBJ2-5|TRBV15|-
CATSRDNGQETQYF
TGTGCCACCAGCAGAGATAACGGACAAGAGACCCAGTACTTC
>few|TRBJ1-5|TRBV6-2/TRBV6-3|-
CASSYEQGPSYNQPQHF
TGTGCCAGCAGTTACGAGCAGGGGCCCAGCTACAATCAGCCCCAGCATTTT
>-|TRBJ2-3|TRBV11-2|TRBD2
CASSFFGSGSTDTQYF
TGTGCCAGCAGCTTCTTTGGTAGCGGGAGCACAGATACGCAGTATTTT
>-|TRBJ2-1|TRBV20-1|-
CSVPPVNSEQFF
TGCAGTGTCCCACCGGTAAATAGTGAGCAGTTCTTC
>-|TRBJ1-5|TRBV5-1|-
CASSLGFGQGNQPQHF
TGCGCCAGCAGCTTGGGTTTCGGGCAGGGGAATCAGCCCCAGCATTTT
>few|TRBJ2-7|TRBV29-1|TRBD2
CSVEIAGLAGSYEQYF
TGCAGCGTTGAGATCGCAGGACTAGCGGGAAGTTACGAGCAGTACTTC
>once|TRBJ2-1|TRBV29-1|TRBD2
CSVWLAGSSYNEQFF
TGCAGCGTTTGGCTAGCGGGAAGCTCCTACAATGAGCAGTTCTTC
>many|TRBJ2-5|TRBV7-2|TRBD1
CASSPRTGATRPKYF
TGTGCCAGCAGCCCCCGGACAGGGGCAACAAGACCCAAGTACTTC
>-|TRBJ2-7|TRBV18|-
CASSPMSYEQYF
TGTGCCAGCTCACCGATGAGCTACGAGCAGTACTTC
>-|TRBJ2-4|TRBV20-1|-
CSARHHASEAKNIQYF
TGCAGTGCTAGACATCATGCGTCCGAAGCCAAAAACATTCAGTACTTC
>few|TRBJ2-5|TRBV20-1|TRBD2
CSAPDGGWETQYF
TGCAGTGCCCCTGACGGGGGGTGGGAGACCCAGTACTTC
>-|TRBJ2-5|TRBV2|TRBD2
CASSYLAVPGETQYF
TGTGCCAGCAGTTATCTAGCGGTCCCCGGAGAGACCCAGTACTTC
>few|TRBJ2-3|TRBV12-3/TRBV12-4|TRBD1
CASRPNAGTGGTDTQYF
TGTGCCAGCAGACCCAACGCCGGGACAGGGGGCACAGATACGCAGTATTTT
>few|TRBJ2-7|TRBV6-2/TRBV6-3|-
CATLAGKPPEQYF
TGTGCCACACTTGCGGGAAAACCTCCCGAGCAGTACTTC
>few|TRBJ2-7|TRBV5-6|-
CASSYGRDWIYEQYF
TGTGCCAGCAGCTACGGCCGGGACTGGATCTACGAGCAGTACTTC
>-|TRBJ1-6|TRBV4-3|-
CASSQELLDNSPLHF
TGCGCCAGCAGCCAAGAACTACTGGATAATTCACCCCTCCACTTT
>few|TRBJ2-5|TRBV10-3|-
CAIGGGGETQYF
TGTGCCATCGGGGGCGGCGGAGAGACCCAGTACTTC
>-|TRBJ2-1|TRBV25-1|-
CASSEWGNNEQFF
TGTGCCAGCAGTGAGTGGGGGAACAATGAGCAGTTCTTC
>-|TRBJ2-3|TRBV7-2|TRBD1
CASSSRGLGRDTQYF
TGTGCCAGCAGCTCCAGGGGGCTCGGAAGAGATACGCAGTATTTT
>-|TRBJ2-5|TRBV6-2/TRBV6-3|-
CASSYAAGAEETQYF
TGTGCCAGCAGTTACGCGGCGGGGGCGGAAGAGACCCAGTACTTC
>once|TRBJ2-3|TRBV3-1|TRBD2
CATCQRLGLAGTDTQYF
TGTGCCACCTGCCAACGACTGGGACTAGCGGGCACAGATACGCAGTATTTT
>-|TRBJ2-1|TRBV6-5|-
CASTHNNEQFF
TGTGCCAGCACCCACAACAATGAGCAGTTCTTC
>few|TRBJ2-4|TRBV28|TRBD2
CASSLSGRARENIQYF
TGTGCCAGCAGTCTTAGCGGGAGGGCCAGGGAAAACATTCAGTACTTC
>few|TRBJ2-3|TRBV7-3|-
CASGSPSTDTQYF
TGTGCCAGCGGGAGCCCTAGCACAGATACGCAGTATTTT
>-|TRBJ2-1|TRBV20-1|-
CSALRDTSYNEQFF
TGCAGTGCACTCCGGGACACTTCCTACAATGAGCAGTTCTTC
>few|TRBJ2-1|TRBV10-3|-
CAISHDSNEQFF
TGTGCCATCAGTCATGACAGCAATGAGCAGTTCTTC
>-|TRBJ2-3|TRBV15|-
CATSRENKDTQYF
TGTGCCACCAGCAGAGAGAACAAGGATACGCAGTATTTT
>few|TRBJ1-2|TRBV9|-
CASSASLNYGYTF
TGTGCCAGCAGCGCCAGCCTTAACTATGGCTACACCTTC
>few|TRBJ1-1|TRBV29-1|-
CSVGGPYAEAFF
TGCAGCGTCGGGGGCCCCTACGCTGAAGCTTTCTTT
>-|TRBJ2-3|TRBV14|-
CASSHPDGHTQYF
TGTGCCAGCAGCCACCCAGACGGGCATACGCAGTATTTT
>few|TRBJ2-2|TRBV25-1|TRBD2
CASSESWGGGELFF
TGTGCCAGCAGTGAATCCTGGGGGGGCGGGGAGCTGTTTTTT
>-|TRBJ2-3|TRBV20-1|-
CSARSPSGTDTQYF
TGCAGTGCTAGGTCCCCTAGCGGCACAGATACGCAGTATTTT
>-|TRBJ1-4|TRBV4-3|-
CASIQDKRENEKLFF
TGCGCCAGCATCCAAGATAAAAGGGAAAATGAAAAACTGTTTTTT